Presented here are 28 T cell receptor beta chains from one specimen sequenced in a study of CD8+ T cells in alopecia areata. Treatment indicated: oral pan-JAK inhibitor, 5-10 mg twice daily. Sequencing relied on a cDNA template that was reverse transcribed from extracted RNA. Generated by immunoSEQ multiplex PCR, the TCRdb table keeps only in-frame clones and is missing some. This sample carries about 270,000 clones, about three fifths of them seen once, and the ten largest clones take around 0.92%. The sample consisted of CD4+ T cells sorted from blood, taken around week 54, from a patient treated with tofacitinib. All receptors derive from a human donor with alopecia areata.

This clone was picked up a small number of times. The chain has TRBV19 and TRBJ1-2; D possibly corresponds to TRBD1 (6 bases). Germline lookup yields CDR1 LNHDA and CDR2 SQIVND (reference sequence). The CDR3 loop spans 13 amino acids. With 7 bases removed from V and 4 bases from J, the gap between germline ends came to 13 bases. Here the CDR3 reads CASTQGRAYGYTF. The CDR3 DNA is TGTGCCAGTACACAGGGACGGGCCTATGGCTACACCTTC.

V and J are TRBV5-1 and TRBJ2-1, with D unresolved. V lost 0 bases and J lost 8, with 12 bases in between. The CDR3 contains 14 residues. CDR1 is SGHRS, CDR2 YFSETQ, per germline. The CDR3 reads CASSLVWGTDEQFF. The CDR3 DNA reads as TGCGCCAGCAGCTTGGTGTGGGGTACGGATGAGCAGTTCTTC.

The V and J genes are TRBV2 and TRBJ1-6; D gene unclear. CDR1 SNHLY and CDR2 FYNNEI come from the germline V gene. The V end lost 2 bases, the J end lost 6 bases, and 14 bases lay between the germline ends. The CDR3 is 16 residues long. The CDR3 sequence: CASSERQAILNSPLHF. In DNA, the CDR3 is TGTGCCAGCAGTGAACGGCAGGCTATTCTTAATTCACCCCTCCACTTT.

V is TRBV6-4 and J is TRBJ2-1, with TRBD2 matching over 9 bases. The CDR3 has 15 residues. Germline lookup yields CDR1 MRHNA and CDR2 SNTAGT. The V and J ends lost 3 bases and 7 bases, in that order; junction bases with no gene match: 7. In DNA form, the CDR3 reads TGTGCCAGCAGTGATGGGCTAGCGGGGTCAAATGAGCAGTTCTTC. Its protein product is CASSDGLAGSNEQFF.

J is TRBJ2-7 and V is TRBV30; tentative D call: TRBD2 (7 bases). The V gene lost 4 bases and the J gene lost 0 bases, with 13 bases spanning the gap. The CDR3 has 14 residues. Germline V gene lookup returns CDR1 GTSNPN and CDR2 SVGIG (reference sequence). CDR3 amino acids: CAWNPAGASYEQYF. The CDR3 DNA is TGTGCCTGGAACCCCGCGGGGGCCTCCTACGAGCAGTACTTC. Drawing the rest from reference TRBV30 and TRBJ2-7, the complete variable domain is SQTIHQWPATLVQPVGSPLSLECTVEGTSNPNLYWYRQAAGRGLQLLFYSVGIGQISSEVPQNLSASRPQDRQFILSSKKLLLSDSGFYLCAWNPAGASYEQYFGPGTRLTVT.

The CDR3, as DNA: TGTGCCAGCAGCTTAGAGGCGCAGGCCGGATCGAGAAAACTGTTTTTT. It translates to CASSLEAQAGSRKLFF. The chain links TRBV7-2 to TRBJ1-4; D unclear. The CDR3 loop spans 16 amino acids. The germline V gene has CDR1 SGHTA and CDR2 FQGNSA. Trimming shortened V by 1 base and J by 10 bases, and 19 bases separated the two germline ends.

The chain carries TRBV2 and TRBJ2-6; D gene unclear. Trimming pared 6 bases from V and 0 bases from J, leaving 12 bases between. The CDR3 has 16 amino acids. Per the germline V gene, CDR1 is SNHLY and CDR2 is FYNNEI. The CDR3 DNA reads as TGTGCCAGCAGGGTCAATTCCATCTCTGGGGCCAACGTCCTGACTTTC. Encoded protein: CASRVNSISGANVLTF.

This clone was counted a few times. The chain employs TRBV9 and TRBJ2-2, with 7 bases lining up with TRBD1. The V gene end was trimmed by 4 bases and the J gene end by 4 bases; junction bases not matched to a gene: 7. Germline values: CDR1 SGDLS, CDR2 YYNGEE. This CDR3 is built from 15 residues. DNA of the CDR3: TGTGCCAGCAGCCCTGGGGCAGGGGGCACCGGGGAGCTGTTTTTT. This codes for CASSPGAGGTGELFF.

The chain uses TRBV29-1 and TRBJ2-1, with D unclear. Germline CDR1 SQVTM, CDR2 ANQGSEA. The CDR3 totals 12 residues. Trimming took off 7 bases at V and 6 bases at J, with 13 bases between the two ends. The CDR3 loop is CSAETAVNEQFF. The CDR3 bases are TGCAGCGCCGAGACGGCAGTCAATGAGCAGTTCTTC.

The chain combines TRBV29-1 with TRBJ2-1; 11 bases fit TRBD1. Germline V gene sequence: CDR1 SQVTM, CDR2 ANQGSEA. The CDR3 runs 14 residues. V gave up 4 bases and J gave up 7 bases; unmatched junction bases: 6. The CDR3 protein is CSVGQGTGGNEQFF. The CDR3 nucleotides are TGCAGCGTTGGACAAGGGACAGGGGGGAATGAGCAGTTCTTC.

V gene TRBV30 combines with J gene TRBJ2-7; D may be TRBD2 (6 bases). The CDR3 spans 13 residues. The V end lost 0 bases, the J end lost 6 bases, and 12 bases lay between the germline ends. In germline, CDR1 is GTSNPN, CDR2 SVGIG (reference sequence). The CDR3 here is CAWSVRRAPEQYF. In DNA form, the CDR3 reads TGTGCCTGGAGTGTAAGGAGGGCTCCCGAGCAGTACTTC.

CDR3: CSVRPGTVMNTEAFF. The CDR3 DNA is TGCAGCGTTCGTCCCGGGACAGTAATGAACACTGAAGCTTTCTTT. This chain links TRBV29-1 with TRBJ1-1; the match to TRBD1 covers 7 bases. V was clipped by 5 bases and J by 0 bases; unmatched bases: 9. From germline, CDR1 is SQVTM and CDR2 ANQGSEA. The CDR3 runs to 15 residues. The full variable domain, completed using reference TRBV29-1 and TRBJ1-1, is SAVISQKPSRDICQRGTSLTIQCQVDSQVTMMFWYRQQPGQSLTLIATANQGSEATYESGFVIDKFPISRPNLTFSTLTVSNMSPEDSSIYLCSVRPGTVMNTEAFFGQGTRLTVV.

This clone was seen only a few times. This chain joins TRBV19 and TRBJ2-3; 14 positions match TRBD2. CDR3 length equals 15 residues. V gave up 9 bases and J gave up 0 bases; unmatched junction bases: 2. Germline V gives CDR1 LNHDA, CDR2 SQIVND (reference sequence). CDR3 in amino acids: CASRTSGGSTDTQYF. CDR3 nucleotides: TGTGCCAGCAGGACTAGCGGGGGGAGCACAGATACGCAGTATTTT.

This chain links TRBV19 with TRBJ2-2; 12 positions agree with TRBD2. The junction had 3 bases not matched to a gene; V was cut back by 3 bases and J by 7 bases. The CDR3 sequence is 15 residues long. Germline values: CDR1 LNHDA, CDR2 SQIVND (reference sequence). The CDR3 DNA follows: TGTGCCAGTAGTATCGGGACTAGCGGGTACGGGGAGCTGTTTTTT. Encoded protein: CASSIGTSGYGELFF.

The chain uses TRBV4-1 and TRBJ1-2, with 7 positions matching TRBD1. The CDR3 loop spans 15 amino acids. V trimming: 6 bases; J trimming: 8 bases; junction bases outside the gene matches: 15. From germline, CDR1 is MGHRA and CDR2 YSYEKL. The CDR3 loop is CASRYTGARPEGYTF. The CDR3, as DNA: TGCGCCAGCAGATACACAGGGGCGCGCCCTGAAGGCTACACCTTC.

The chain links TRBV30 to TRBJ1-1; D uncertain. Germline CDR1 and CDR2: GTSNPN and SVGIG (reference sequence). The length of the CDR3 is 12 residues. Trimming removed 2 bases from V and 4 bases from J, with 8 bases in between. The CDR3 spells CAWSHGVTEAFF. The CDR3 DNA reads TGTGCCTGGAGTCATGGGGTCACTGAAGCTTTCTTT.

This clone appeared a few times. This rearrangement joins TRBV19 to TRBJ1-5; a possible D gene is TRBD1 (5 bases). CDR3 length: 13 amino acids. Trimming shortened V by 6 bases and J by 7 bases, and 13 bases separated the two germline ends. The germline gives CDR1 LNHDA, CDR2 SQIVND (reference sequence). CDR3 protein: CASSTEGWQPQHF. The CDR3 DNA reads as TGTGCCAGTAGCACAGAGGGGTGGCAGCCCCAGCATTTT.

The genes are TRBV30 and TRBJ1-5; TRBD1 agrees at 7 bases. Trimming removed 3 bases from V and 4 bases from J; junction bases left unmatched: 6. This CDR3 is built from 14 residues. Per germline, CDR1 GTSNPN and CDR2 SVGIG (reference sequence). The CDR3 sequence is CAWRRQGWNQPQHF. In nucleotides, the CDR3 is TGTGCCTGGAGGAGACAGGGCTGGAATCAGCCCCAGCATTTT.

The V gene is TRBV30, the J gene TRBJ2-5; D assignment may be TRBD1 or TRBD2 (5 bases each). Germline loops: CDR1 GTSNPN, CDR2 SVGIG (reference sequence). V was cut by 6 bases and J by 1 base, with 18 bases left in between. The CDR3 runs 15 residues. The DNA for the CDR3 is TGTGCCTGCCTCACCCCCGGGACGTCCCAAGAGACCCAGTACTTC. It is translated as CACLTPGTSQETQYF.

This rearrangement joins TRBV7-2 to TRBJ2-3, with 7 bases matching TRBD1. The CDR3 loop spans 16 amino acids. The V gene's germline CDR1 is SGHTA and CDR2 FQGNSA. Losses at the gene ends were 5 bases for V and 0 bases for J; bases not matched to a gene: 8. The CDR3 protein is CASSPFPGQSTDTQYF. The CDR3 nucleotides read TGTGCCAGCAGCCCCTTCCCGGGACAGAGCACAGATACGCAGTATTTT.

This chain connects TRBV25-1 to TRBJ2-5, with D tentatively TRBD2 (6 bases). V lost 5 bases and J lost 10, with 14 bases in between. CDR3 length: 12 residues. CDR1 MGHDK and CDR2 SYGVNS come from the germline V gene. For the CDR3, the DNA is TGTGCCAGCAGTCCCGGGACTCGGGTCCAGTACTTC. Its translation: CASSPGTRVQYF.

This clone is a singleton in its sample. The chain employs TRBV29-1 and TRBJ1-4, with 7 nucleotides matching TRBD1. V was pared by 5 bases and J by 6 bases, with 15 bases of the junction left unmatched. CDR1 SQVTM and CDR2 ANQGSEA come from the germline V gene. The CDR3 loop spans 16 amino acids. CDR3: CSVSGQAGEGYEKLFF. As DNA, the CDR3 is TGCAGCGTTAGTGGACAGGCCGGTGAAGGTTATGAAAAACTGTTTTTT.

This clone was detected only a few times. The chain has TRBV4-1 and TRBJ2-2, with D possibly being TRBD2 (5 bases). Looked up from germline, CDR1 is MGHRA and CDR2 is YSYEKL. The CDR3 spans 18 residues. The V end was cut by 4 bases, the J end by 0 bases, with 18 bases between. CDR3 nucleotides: TGCGCCAGCAGCCTACTAGACCTCCTTCCCGCGAACACCGGGGAGCTGTTTTTT. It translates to CASSLLDLLPANTGELFF.

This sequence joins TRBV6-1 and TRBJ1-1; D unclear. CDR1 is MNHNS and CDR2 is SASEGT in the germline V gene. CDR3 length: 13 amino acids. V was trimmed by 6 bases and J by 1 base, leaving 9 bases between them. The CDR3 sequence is CASSHDGNTEAFF. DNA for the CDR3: TGTGCCAGCAGCCACGACGGGAACACTGAAGCTTTCTTT.

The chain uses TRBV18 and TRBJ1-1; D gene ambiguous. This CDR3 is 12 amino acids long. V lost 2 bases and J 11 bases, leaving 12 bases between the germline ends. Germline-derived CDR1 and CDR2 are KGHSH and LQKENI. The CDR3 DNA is TGTGCCAGCTCACCAAGGCCCGATAGGGCTTTCTTT. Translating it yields CASSPRPDRAFF.

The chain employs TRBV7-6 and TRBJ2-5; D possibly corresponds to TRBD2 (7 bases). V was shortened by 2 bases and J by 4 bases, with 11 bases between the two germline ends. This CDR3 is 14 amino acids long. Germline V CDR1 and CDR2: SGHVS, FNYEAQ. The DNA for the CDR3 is TGTGCCAGCAGCTTACAGGGGAGGGCAGAGACCCAGTACTTC. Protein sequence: CASSLQGRAETQYF.

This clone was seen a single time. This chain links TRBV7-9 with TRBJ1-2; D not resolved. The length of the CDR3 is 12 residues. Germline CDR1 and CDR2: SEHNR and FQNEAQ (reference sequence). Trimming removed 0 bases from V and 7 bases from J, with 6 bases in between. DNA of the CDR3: TGTGCCAGCAGCTTAGCCGGCAGTGGCTACACCTTC. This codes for CASSLAGSGYTF.

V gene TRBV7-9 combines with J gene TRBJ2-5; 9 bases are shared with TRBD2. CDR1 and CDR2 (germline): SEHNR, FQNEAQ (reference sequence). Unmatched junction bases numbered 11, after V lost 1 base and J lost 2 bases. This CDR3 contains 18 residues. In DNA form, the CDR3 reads TGTGCCAGCAGCTTAGTCTCTATGGCTAGCGGGGTTCAAGAGACCCAGTACTTC. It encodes CASSLVSMASGVQETQYF.